This TCR beta chain was documented in a study of cytomegalovirus exposure and HLA in healthy donors (dated by TCRdb to 2015 to 2018). A note on the overall study: According to an earlier analysis of several hundred of the donors, about 180 million T cells yielded 117 million unique TCR beta sequences and 276 Gb of sequence data. Class I and class II HLA loci were covered by the typing at four-digit resolution. The T cell repertoires of 550 to 850 subjects were profiled by immunosequencing and related to cytomegalovirus serostatus. On average, over 200,000 unique TCR beta nucleotide sequences were sequenced per donor among fewer than 500 genotyped donors of the cohort, with roughly 18% of those sequences being non-productive. The aim of the study was to test whether cataloging public T cell receptors could identify signatures of past pathogen exposure. A handful of DR-DQ haplotypes were handled as single units for association and clustering because linkage in the cohort was strong. Alongside the repertoire data, information on donor age, sex, ethnicity and CMV serostatus was compiled. Genome-wide SNP genotypes for about 60% of the 666 donors were used in a later genetic analysis, which treated that subset as a discovery cohort. The study combined high-throughput TCR immunosequencing, statistical association of individual TCRs with disease status, and machine learning to predict cytomegalovirus infection status. In the later analysis, no new phenotypic data were used to find candidate immune exposures; instead, reliance was placed on TCR beta sequences and their occurrence across donors. An earlier analysis of approximately 500 of the donors applied high-throughput TCR beta sequencing to assess whether each TCR beta V gene segment acted as functional or pseudogenic. An early release that covered about 640 HLA-typed donors contained around 300 gigabases of sequencing data and some 87 million unique TCR sequences. A later analysis re-analyzed previously published TCR beta repertoires from roughly 630 donors and added high-resolution HLA genotyping to study TCR occurrence patterns. Typing coverage varied by locus: about 620-630 donors for A, B, C, DRB1 and DQB1; more than 500 for DQA1; 606 for DPA1; approximately 490 for DPB1. All discovery cohort repertoires had been generated on a single sequencing platform. Along with the roughly 710-subject first cohort, a separate validation cohort of around 120 different subjects was used. Of the approximately 400 genotyped donors, roughly 85% fell in the genetic ancestry cluster associated with self-reported Caucasian donors. What the work shows at the level of the full study, not this receptor alone: Only TCR beta chains were sequenced in this cohort, and the absence of alpha or paired-chain data limited detectable features. According to a later genetic analysis, donors in an Asian-associated ancestry cluster had fewer N-insertions in productive TCRs than the approximately 710-donor mean. When HLA alleles, especially DR and DQ, strongly co-occurred, attributing TCR associations to individual alleles was difficult. Around 16 rarely observed V segments, including chromosome 9 orphons, were excluded from the earlier analysis of approximately 600 of the donors because counts were too low. An association between a missense DCLRE1C variant and V-gene and J-gene trimming of TCR beta chains was found in a later genetic analysis and replicated in an independent cohort. Most CMV-associated TCR beta chains appeared to be HLA-restricted in a later analysis, and the HLA associations seemed to be driven largely by CMV exposure. Because some donors lacked HLA typing at each locus, the association tests relied only on the typed subset. CMV serostatus was the only immune exposure information available for the cohort. A further reported finding was that TCR beta sequences accurately predicted the HLA-A and HLA-B alleles for most subjects in the first cohort. It was suggested by the authors that the approach could potentially be generalized to other disease states and immunological phenotypes. Roughly uniform sequencing depth across donors was assumed in presence/absence analyses, although this assumption may not hold. In the study, about 150 TCR beta chains were listed as associated with cytomegalovirus. In a later analysis, HLA-associated TCR beta chains were found to be more clonally expanded and to have lower generation probabilities than equally common non-associated chains. A later analysis associated 17,000 or so TCR beta sequences with specific HLA alleles at a false discovery rate of 0.05. Cytomegalovirus status was reported to be diagnosed by the classifier with high specificity and sensitivity in both the original and validation cohorts. Linkage disequilibrium might explain the correlated functional status among segregating V segments, but an unknown experimental factor could not be excluded. Across donors, most TCR sequences were observed very rarely, whereas some public TCRs were present in many individuals. A group of highly shared sequence variants was considered likely to be a technical artifact of the sequencing pipeline. In a later analysis, the rate of TCR association differed among HLA loci, with DRB1 alleles having the most associated TCRs and HLA-C alleles having the fewest. In an earlier analysis of 587 of the donors, most TCR beta V segments were observed in productive rearrangements about 90% or about 30% of the time, broadly matching IMGT annotations. In vitro tests confirmed that a few of the cytomegalovirus-associated TCR beta chains recognize cytomegalovirus antigens. A later analysis reported that several top co-occurrence clusters appeared linked to parvovirus B19, influenza, CMV and Epstein-Barr virus.

A note on this clone: Its target antigen remains unknown. No base qualities exist here, and no much larger clone lies one base off it.

The cohort was made up of about 610 healthy bone marrow donors. All cohort members were sampled while nominally healthy, although unrecorded immune exposures were likely present. The donor was CMV seronegative and belonged to the group of over 300 seronegative cohort members. Each donor provided a peripheral blood sample, and peripheral blood mononuclear cells were used for TCR beta sequencing. The Qiagen DNeasy Blood Extraction Kit was used to extract genomic DNA from the blood cell samples. The receptor library was made with the immunoSEQ multiplex PCR assay. For the multiplex PCR, a mixture combining 60 forward primers for TCR Vbeta segments and 13 reverse primers for TCR Jbeta segments was used. A multiplex PCR assay on genomic DNA amplified the CDR3 region of rearranged TCR beta genes. The Illumina HiSeq System was used to sequence the amplified TCR beta libraries as 87-base-pair reads. From the authors' description of their analysis: Across the 670 or so repertoires, a later analysis counted tens of millions of unique TCR beta chains, about 10 million of which were shared by at least two donors. Raw reads were error-corrected and collapsed into unique sequences with a nearest-neighbor algorithm that merged closely related sequences to remove PCR and sequencing errors. V, D and J gene segments were assigned by aligning CDR3 sequences to IMGT reference sequences. For a sequence to be retained, at least a six-nucleotide match to both a V gene segment and a J gene segment was required. Rearrangements were called productive when the CDR3 lacked stop codons and stayed in frame with V and J; all others were non-productive. Following IMGT convention, CDR3 was defined as the stretch from the second conserved V-encoded cysteine up to the conserved J-encoded phenylalanine. Sequences without an unambiguous match to a single V gene segment were excluded from the earlier analysis of 500 to 700 of the donors. An earlier analysis of several hundred of the donors classified V segments as functional when productive rearrangements were above 56.7% and as segregating when the standard deviation between donors was above 5%. To diagnose cytomegalovirus status from the catalog of TCR beta chain sequences, a statistical classification framework was built. In a later analysis, V and J genes were assigned by comparing TCR nucleotide sequences against IMGT/GENE-DB human TR gene sequences. Using the TCRdist pipeline, a later analysis assigned CDR3 sequences along with most-parsimonious VDJ recombination scenarios. In a later analysis, every TCR beta chain was defined by the combination of its CDR3 amino acid sequence and its V-gene family, and reads without a unique V-gene family were dropped. A later analysis removed 592 highly shared, low-generation-probability nucleotide sequences to deal with suspected cross-contamination and a sequencing artifact. In a later analysis, a clonal expansion index was calculated for each public chain from normalized within-repertoire ranks of inferred template counts. Generation probabilities in a later analysis came from a VDJ recombination model fitted to out-of-frame rearrangements, and those results were checked against IGoR. In a later analysis, hypergeometric tests were used to score TCR-TCR, TCR-HLA and TCR-CMV co-occurrence, with a repertoire-size bias correction applied to TCR pairs. To estimate false discovery rates, a later analysis permuted the HLA or CMV assignments 20 times. In a later analysis, co-occurring TCRs were grouped with DBSCAN, and TCRdist sequence similarity was added when clustering was performed within HLA-allele-positive subsets. Co-occurrence clustering excluded repertoires with fewer than 30,000 or more than 120,000 public chains, plus five with anomalous nucleotide sharing. The source is immuneACCESS, and TCRdb retained only in-frame sequences with V and J called. Part of the clones is not carried over; for the studies checked, unresolved V genes explain less than half of this, and the remainder is unexplained. Clonal size and the V and J genes are those of that table, whereas D and trimming came from the DNA. Counted in this sample were under 150,000 clones; about 80% of them appeared once. In total, the top ten clones hold approximately 2.1% of the sample.

This TCR was sampled from a man aged 25-45 years in good health and CMV-seronegative. The source material was PBMCs.

The CDR3 reads CATGRNQGKEKLFF. At the DNA level, the sequence is TGTGCCACCGGGCGTAATCAGGGGAAAGAAAAACTGTTTTTT. The chain was built from TRBV6-6 and TRBJ1-4, and the D gene may be TRBD1, 6 bases matching. Taken from the germline V gene (reference sequence), the CDR1 and CDR2 loops are MNHNY and SVGAGI. V loses 10 bases, J loses 8 bases, and the germline ends lie 20 bases apart. From the cysteine up to the phenylalanine, the CDR3 has a length of 14 residues. Just CDR3 DNA is preserved here, 42 bases in frame from base 1.